This passage covers 10 T cell receptor beta chains from one sample sequenced in a study of beta chain features in type 1 diabetes. The study, taken as a whole, reports: In all four CD4+ subsets, TCRB CDR3 length was significantly, moderately reduced in type 1 diabetes.

Expressed TCRB transcripts were sequenced, since all the RNA that had been isolated was reverse transcribed. Using immunoSEQ multiplex PCR, the repertoire was profiled, and TCRdb retains in-frame clones only, with some absent. The sample contains about 15,000 clones, about three quarters of which appear only once. For these receptors, no antigen is known. Source material: Tregs from blood. The receptors stem from a man under 40 with type 1 diabetes.

This clone was detected a few times. The chain recombines TRBV27 with TRBJ2-1; tentative D call: TRBD2 (5 bases). Trimming removed 5 bases at V and 6 bases at J, with 11 bases between. The CDR3 spans 13 residues. Germline V lookup: CDR1 MNHEY, CDR2 SMNVEV (reference sequence). CDR3 amino acids: CASSERGSNEQFF. CDR3 DNA: TGTGCCAGCAGTGAGAGAGGGAGCAATGAGCAGTTCTTC.

The chain couples TRBV21-1 to TRBJ1-1. TRBV21-1 is a documented pseudogene. This CDR3 is built from 17 residues. CDR3 nucleotides: TGTGCCAGCAGCAGGGTGGGTAGCCGCCCCGGAGGCACTGAAGCTTTCTTT. The encoded protein is CASSRVGSRPGGTEAFF.

CDR3 amino acids: CASSPDWTTNEKLFF. For the CDR3, the DNA is TGTGCCAGCTCACCCGACTGGACAACTAATGAAAAACTGTTTTTT. J is TRBJ1-4 and V is TRBV18; unclear D gene. Between the trimmed V and J ends, which lost 3 bases and 0 bases, there was a span of 8 bases. CDR1 KGHSH and CDR2 LQKENI come from the germline V gene. The CDR3 has 15 amino acids.

The chain couples TRBV5-1 to TRBJ1-1, with 7 positions matching TRBD1. The CDR3 extends over 14 amino acids. Trimming took 3 bases from V and 1 from J; bases not matched to a gene: 3. Germline-derived CDR1 and CDR2 are SGHRS and YFSETQ. DNA of the CDR3: TGCGCCAGCAGCTCCGGACAGGCGAACACTGAAGCTTTCTTT. Translation gives CASSSGQANTEAFF.

The chain combines TRBV7-9 with TRBJ2-2; 13 nucleotides align to TRBD2. CDR1 SEHNR and CDR2 FQNEAQ come from the germline V gene (reference sequence). J lost 6 bases, V lost 2 bases, and 3 bases had no gene match. This CDR3 region has 16 residues. The CDR3, as DNA: TGTGCCAGCAGCTTATCGGGACTAGCGGGGTCCGGGGAGCTGTTTTTT. Encoded protein: CASSLSGLAGSGELFF.

The chain couples TRBV4-1 to TRBJ2-2; 8 bases align to TRBD2. V lost 4 bases and J lost 7; bases outside the gene matches: 14. The CDR3 runs to 17 residues. Germline V gene data show CDR1 as MGHRA and CDR2 as YSYEKL. This CDR3 reads CASSPYGAGGYSGELFF. The CDR3 nucleotides are TGCGCCAGCAGCCCATACGGGGCGGGGGGTTATAGCGGGGAGCTGTTTTTT.

The V gene is TRBV19, the J gene TRBJ2-1; 9 bases fit TRBD2. The germline CDR1 and CDR2 sequences are LNHDA and SQIVND (reference sequence). The ends lost 5 bases at V and 7 bases at J; junction bases unmatched: 9. This CDR3 is 15 amino acids long. The CDR3, as DNA: TGTGCCAGTAGTTTATGGACTAGCGTGGGGAATGAGCAGTTCTTC. Translating it yields CASSLWTSVGNEQFF.

The rearrangement uses TRBV10-3 and TRBJ1-1, with D tentatively TRBD1 (6 bases). The V gene lost 2 bases and the J gene lost 4 bases, with 14 bases spanning the gap. This CDR3 has 15 amino acids. Germline V gene data show CDR1 as ENHRY and CDR2 as SYGVKD. The CDR3 region has the DNA TGTGCCATCAGTGAGAGGGGGGGGCAAGGCACTGAAGCTTTCTTT. As protein: CAISERGGQGTEAFF.

This clone was observed a handful of times. The junction shows a germline mismatch at one end, possibly a read error. The V call is TRBV7-6, the J call TRBJ2-7; no clear D. The CDR3 spans 11 residues. Germline V gene sequence: CDR1 SGHVS, CDR2 FNYEAQ. As DNA, the CDR3 is TGTGCCAGCAGCCCCAACTACAAGCAGTACTTC. Amino acid sequence: CASSPNYKQYF.

The table lists this clone with a few counts. The gene calls are TRBV7-9 and TRBJ2-7; 9 nucleotides line up with TRBD1. Germline CDR1 is SEHNR and CDR2 is FQNEAQ (reference sequence). V shed 5 bases and J 2 bases; nucleotides not matched to a gene: 4. The CDR3 has 14 amino acids. The CDR3 here is CASSRTGVAYEQYF. The CDR3 nucleotides read TGTGCCAGCAGCCGGACAGGGGTAGCCTACGAGCAGTACTTC.